The rows below give T cell receptor beta chains drawn from one sample of a study of Ad26.COV2.S vaccination and SARS-CoV-2 variants. TCRdb keeps only in-frame clones here, not all; method: immunoSEQ multiplex PCR. The sample comprises some 340,000 clones, over 80% of which are singletons, and approximately 2.1% rests with the top ten. The sequencing used peripheral blood, collected in a trial of Ad26.COV2.S vaccine versus placebo. These receptors were obtained from a person aged 18-65 years who received the Ad26.COV2.S COVID-19 vaccine or a placebo. CDR3s include the opening cysteine and the closing phenylalanine or tryptophan. Fields, in order: V gene, clone size, J gene, CDR3 length, CDR3 protein. Part of the rows lack a size; the others show once, few, many or a class for expanded clones.

TRBV18	once	TRBJ1-1	13	CASSPSGSAEAFF
TRBV27	.	TRBJ1-1	13	CASSPLGVTEAFF
TRBV20-1	few	TRBJ2-2	21	CSASRGFGSLGPNSNTGELFF
TRBV6-5	.	TRBJ2-7	11	CASRGEIEQYF
TRBV4-2	.	TRBJ1-5	16	CASSHTRNQYNQPQHF
TRBV6-5	.	TRBJ1-1	13	CATRTSEDTEAFF
TRBV19	.	TRBJ2-6	15	CASSIAGTGANVLTF
TRBV5-1	.	TRBJ2-7	14	CASSGGQVVDEQYF
TRBV11-2	once	TRBJ1-4	14	CASSFGGIGEKLFF
TRBV27	.	TRBJ2-3	13	CASIGRSEDTQYF
TRBV29-1	once	TRBJ1-3	12	CSVGHSGNTIYF
TRBV5-6	once	TRBJ1-1	15	CASSLVGQRVTEAFF
TRBV6-6	.	TRBJ2-1	13	CASTGGAVNEQFF
TRBV4-1	.	TRBJ2-1	16	CASSQEIGSYGNEQFF
TRBV7-9	few	TRBJ1-1	15	CASSSLTGMNTEAFF
TRBV4-1	.	TRBJ2-5	15	CASSPGQGYQETQYF
TRBV5-6	.	TRBJ1-5	15	CASSWDSHSNQPQHF
TRBV6-5	.	TRBJ1-1	13	CASSPGQYTEAFF
TRBV5-1	.	TRBJ2-1	14	CASSLNGGFGEQFF